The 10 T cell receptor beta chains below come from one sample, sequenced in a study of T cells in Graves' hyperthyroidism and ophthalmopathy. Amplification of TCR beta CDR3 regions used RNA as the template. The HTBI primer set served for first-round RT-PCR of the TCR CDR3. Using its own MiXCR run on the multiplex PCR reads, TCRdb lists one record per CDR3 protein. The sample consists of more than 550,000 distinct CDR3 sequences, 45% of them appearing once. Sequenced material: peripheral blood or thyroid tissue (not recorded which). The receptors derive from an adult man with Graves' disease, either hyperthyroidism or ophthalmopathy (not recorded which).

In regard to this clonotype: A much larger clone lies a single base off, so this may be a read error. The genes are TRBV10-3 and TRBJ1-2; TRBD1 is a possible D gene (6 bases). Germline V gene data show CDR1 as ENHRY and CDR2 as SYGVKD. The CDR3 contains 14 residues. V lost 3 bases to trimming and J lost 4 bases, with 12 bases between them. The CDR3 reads CAISDFNRVYGYTF. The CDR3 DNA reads TGTGCCATCAGTGATTTCAACAGGGTCTATGGCTACACCTTC.

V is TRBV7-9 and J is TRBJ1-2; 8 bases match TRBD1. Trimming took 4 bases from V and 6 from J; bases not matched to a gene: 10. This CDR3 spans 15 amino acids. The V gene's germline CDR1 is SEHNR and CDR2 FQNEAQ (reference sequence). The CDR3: CASSWNGQGNHGYTF. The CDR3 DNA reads TGTGCCAGCAGCTGGAACGGACAGGGCAACCATGGCTACACCTTC.

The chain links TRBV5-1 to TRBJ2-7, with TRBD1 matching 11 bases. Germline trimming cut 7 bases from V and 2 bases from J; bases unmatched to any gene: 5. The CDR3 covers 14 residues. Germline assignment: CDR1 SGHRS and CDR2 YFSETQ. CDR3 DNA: TGCGCCAGCGGTTCGGGACAGGGGGCCTACGAGCAGTACTTC. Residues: CASGSGQGAYEQYF.

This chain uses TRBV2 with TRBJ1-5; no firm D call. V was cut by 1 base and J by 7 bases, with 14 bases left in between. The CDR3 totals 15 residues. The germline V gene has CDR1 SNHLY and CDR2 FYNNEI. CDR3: CASSEEGMGIQPQHF. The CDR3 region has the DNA TGTGCCAGCAGTGAAGAGGGAATGGGTATCCAGCCCCAGCATTTT. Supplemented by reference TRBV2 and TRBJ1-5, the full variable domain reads EPEVTQTPSHQVTQMGQEVILRCVPISNHLYFYWYRQILGQKVEFLVSFYNNEISEKSEIFDDQFSVERPDGSNFTLKIRSTKLEDSAMYFCASSEEGMGIQPQHFGDGTRLSIL.

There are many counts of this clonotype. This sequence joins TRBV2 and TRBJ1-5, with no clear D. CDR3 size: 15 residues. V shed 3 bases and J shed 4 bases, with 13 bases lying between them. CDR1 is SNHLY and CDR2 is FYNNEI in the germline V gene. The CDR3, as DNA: TGTGCCAGCAGTGAGGAGCAGGCCATTAATCAGCCCCAGCATTTT. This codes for CASSEEQAINQPQHF.

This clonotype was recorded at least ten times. The DNA for the CDR3 is TGTGCCAGCAGGACCACAAACTATGGCTACACCTTC. It is translated as CASRTTNYGYTF. The gene calls are TRBV2 and TRBJ1-2; D call uncertain. Germline CDR1 SNHLY, CDR2 FYNNEI. The CDR3 has 12 residues. V was pared by 6 bases and J by 2 bases, with 7 bases between.

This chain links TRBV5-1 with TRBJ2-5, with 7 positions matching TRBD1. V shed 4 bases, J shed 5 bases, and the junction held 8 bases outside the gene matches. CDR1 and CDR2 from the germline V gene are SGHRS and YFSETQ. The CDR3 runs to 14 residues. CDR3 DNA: TGCGCCAGCAGCCAGGGACAGTTCGGGGAGACCCAGTACTTC. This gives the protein CASSQGQFGETQYF.

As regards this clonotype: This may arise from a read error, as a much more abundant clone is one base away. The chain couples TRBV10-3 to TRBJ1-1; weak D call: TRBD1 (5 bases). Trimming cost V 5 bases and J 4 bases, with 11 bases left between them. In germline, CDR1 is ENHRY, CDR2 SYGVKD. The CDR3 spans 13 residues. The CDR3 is CAISQGEGTEAFF. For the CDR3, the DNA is TGTGCCATCAGTCAAGGGGAGGGCACTGAAGCTTTCTTT.

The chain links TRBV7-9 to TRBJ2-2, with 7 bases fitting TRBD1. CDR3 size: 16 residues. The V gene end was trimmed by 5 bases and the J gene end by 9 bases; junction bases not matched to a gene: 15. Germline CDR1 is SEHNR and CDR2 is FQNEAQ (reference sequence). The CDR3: CASSQETWQGDRELFF. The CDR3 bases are TGTGCCAGCAGCCAAGAAACATGGCAGGGGGACCGGGAGCTGTTTTTT. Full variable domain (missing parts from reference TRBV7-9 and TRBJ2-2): DTGVSQNPRHKITKRGQNVTFRCDPISEHNRLYWYRQTLGQGPEFLTYFQNEAQLEKSRLLSDRFSAERPKGSFSTLEIQRTEQGDSAMYLCASSQETWQGDRELFFGEGSRLTVL.

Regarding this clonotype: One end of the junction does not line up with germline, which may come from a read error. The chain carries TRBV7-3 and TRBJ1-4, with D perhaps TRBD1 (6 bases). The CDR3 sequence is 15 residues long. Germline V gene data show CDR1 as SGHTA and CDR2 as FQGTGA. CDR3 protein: CASSQVGGGGEKLFF. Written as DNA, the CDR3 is TGCGCCAGCAGCCAAGTGGGTGGCGGGGGCGAAAAACTGTTTTTT.